Presented here are 18 T cell receptor beta chains from one specimen sequenced in a study of long-term antiretroviral therapy in people with HIV. Runs used v3.0 of the immunoSEQ assay and were done at survey level. The protocol was immunoSEQ multiplex PCR, while the TCRdb copy is restricted to in-frame clones and leaves out a portion. The table has fewer than 40,000 clones, roughly 97% seen once. Sequenced material: unsorted PBMCs, taken 6.9 years after starting antiretroviral therapy. The receptors were gathered from a man aged 25-45 years with HIV.

V usage is TRBV7-8 and J usage is TRBJ2-7, with a weak D call TRBD2 (6 bases). Germline values: CDR1 SGHVS, CDR2 FQNEAQ. V was trimmed by 6 bases and J by 5 bases, leaving 14 bases between them. The CDR3 extends over 13 amino acids. CDR3 coding DNA: TGTGCCAGCAGGACCCGGGGGTCCCACGAGCAGTACTTC. Translation gives CASRTRGSHEQYF.

V and J are TRBV9 and TRBJ1-1; TRBD1 agrees at 8 bases. V dropped 3 bases and J dropped 5; count of bases not matched to a gene: 3. The CDR3 is 13 amino acids. Germline V CDR1 and CDR2: SGDLS, YYNGEE. The CDR3, as DNA: TGTGCCAGCAGCGGACGACAGGGGACTGAAGCTTTCTTT. Protein sequence: CASSGRQGTEAFF.

This clone has just one count. The chain carries TRBV9 and TRBJ2-7, with 7 bases matching TRBD1. This CDR3 comprises 15 residues. Germline V gene lookup returns CDR1 SGDLS and CDR2 YYNGEE. With 0 bases clipped from V and 0 bases from J, the junction kept 3 bases outside the gene matches. Here the CDR3 reads CASSVGRGSSYEQYF. CDR3 DNA: TGTGCCAGCAGCGTAGGCAGGGGGAGCTCCTACGAGCAGTACTTC.

This chain links TRBV14 with TRBJ1-2; D remains ambiguous. Germline values: CDR1 SGHDN, CDR2 FVKESK. The CDR3 has 11 amino acids. V gave up 2 bases and J gave up 7 bases, with 5 bases separating them. The CDR3 DNA reads TGTGCCAGCAGCCAATTTCTTGGCTACACCTTC. Translation gives CASSQFLGYTF.

The chain uses TRBV19 and TRBJ1-6; 8 positions match TRBD1. Germline V gene lookup returns CDR1 LNHDA and CDR2 SQIVND (reference sequence). This CDR3 has 13 residues. Trimming at V came to 5 bases and at J to 7 bases, leaving 1 base not matched to a gene. The CDR3, as DNA: TGTGCCAGTAGTCAGGGGGCGAATTCACCCCTCCACTTT. Translation: CASSQGANSPLHF.

The gene calls are TRBV5-8 and TRBJ1-2; no firm D call. V lost 0 bases and J 0 bases, leaving 6 bases between the germline ends. CDR3 size: 14 residues. CDR1 SGHTS and CDR2 YDEGEE come from the germline V gene. The CDR3 region has the DNA TGTGCCAGCAGCTTGGCCTCGTCTAACTATGGCTACACCTTC. This translates into CASSLASSNYGYTF. Together with reference TRBV5-8 and TRBJ1-2, the CDR3 gives the full variable domain: EAGVTQSPTHLIKTRGQQATLRCSPISGHTSVYWYQQALGLGLQFLLWYDEGEERNRGNFPPRFSGRQFPNYSSELNVNALELEDSALYLCASSLASSNYGYTFGSGTRLTVV.

The chain couples TRBV5-4 to TRBJ1-1; the D gene is possibly TRBD1 (5 bases). Per the germline V gene, CDR1 is SGHNT and CDR2 is YYREEE (reference sequence). Trimming cost V 0 bases and J 6 bases, with 9 bases left between them. This CDR3 has 13 amino acids. CDR3 coding DNA: TGTGCCAGCAGCTTGGGGGGGAGGGCTGAAGCTTTCTTT. It translates to CASSLGGRAEAFF.

The count of this clone is one. This chain links TRBV6-1 with TRBJ1-2; no firm D call. Germline CDR1 and CDR2: MNHNS and SASEGT. The CDR3 consists of 13 residues. The V end lost 10 bases, the J end lost 5 bases, and 17 bases lay between the germline ends. As DNA, the CDR3 is TGTGCCACCCTGGACCCCGGCACATATGGCTACACCTTC. Residues: CATLDPGTYGYTF.

This sequence joins TRBV27 and TRBJ2-3, with D perhaps TRBD2 (6 bases). CDR1 is MNHEY and CDR2 is SMNVEV in the germline V gene (reference sequence). This CDR3 region has 15 residues. V lost 6 bases, J lost 2 bases, and 15 bases lay in between. The CDR3 nucleotides are TGTGCCAGCAGGGGGCTAGCGAAAAACACAGATACGCAGTATTTT. Residues: CASRGLAKNTDTQYF.

This chain links TRBV11-2 with TRBJ2-1, with D hard to call. Germline loops: CDR1 SGHAT, CDR2 FQNNGV. This CDR3 comprises 16 residues. With 3 bases removed from V and 0 bases from J, the gap between germline ends came to 12 bases. DNA for the CDR3: TGTGCCAGCAGCTTGTCAGGACCGAGCTCCTACAATGAGCAGTTCTTC. Translated: CASSLSGPSSYNEQFF. Drawing the rest from reference TRBV11-2 and TRBJ2-1, the complete variable domain is EAGVAQSPRYKIIEKRQSVAFWCNPISGHATLYWYQQILGQGPKLLIQFQNNGVVDDSQLPKDRFSAERLKGVDSTLKIQPAKLEDSAVYLCASSLSGPSSYNEQFFGPGTRLTVL.

The chain carries TRBV28 and TRBJ2-7; the D is unclear. The V gene lost 5 bases and the J gene lost 3 bases, with 14 bases spanning the gap. The germline CDR1 and CDR2 sequences are MDHEN and SYDVKM. This CDR3 has 14 residues. CDR3 amino acids: CASSDHTLFYEQYF. CDR3 coding DNA: TGTGCCAGCAGTGACCACACATTATTCTACGAGCAGTACTTC.

The chain combines TRBV9 with TRBJ1-1; D is unclear. The V gene lost 10 bases and the J gene lost 3 bases, with 25 bases spanning the gap. The CDR3 spans 16 residues. Germline CDR1 and CDR2: SGDLS and YYNGEE. The CDR3 is CAGYNHRAALYTEAFF. CDR3 nucleotides: TGTGCCGGATATAACCACCGGGCCGCCCTTTACACTGAAGCTTTCTTT.

In DNA form, the CDR3 reads TGTGCCAGCAGCCAAGTGGGGGGCGATGGCTACACCTTC. Protein sequence: CASSQVGGDGYTF. This chain connects TRBV5-6 to TRBJ1-2; the D gene is possibly TRBD1 (6 bases). CDR1 SGHDT and CDR2 YYEEEE come from the germline V gene. The CDR3 covers 13 residues. V gave up 4 bases and J gave up 6 bases, with 13 bases separating them. The full variable domain, in which reference TRBV5-6 and TRBJ1-2 provide the parts outside the CDR3, is DAGVTQSPTHLIKTRGQQVTLRCSPKSGHDTVSWYQQALGQGPQFIFQYYEEEERQRGNFPDRFSGHQFPNYSSELNVNALLLGDSALYLCASSQVGGDGYTFGSGTRLTVV.

This sequence joins TRBV7-9 and TRBJ2-5; D is perhaps TRBD2 (6 bases). Germline CDR1 and CDR2: SEHNR and FQNEAQ (reference sequence). Trimming stripped 7 bases from V and 7 bases from J, with 13 bases between. This CDR3 is 12 amino acids long. DNA for the CDR3: TGTGCCAGCACGGGGGACTCGAGGACCCAGTACTTC. It translates to CASTGDSRTQYF. The full variable domain, with the rest looked up from reference TRBV7-9 and TRBJ2-5, is DTGVSQNPRHKITKRGQNVTFRCDPISEHNRLYWYRQTLGQGPEFLTYFQNEAQLEKSRLLSDRFSAERPKGSFSTLEIQRTEQGDSAMYLCASTGDSRTQYFGPGTRLLVL.

This chain connects TRBV7-8 to TRBJ1-1, with D maybe TRBD1 (5 bases). Germline V lookup: CDR1 SGHVS, CDR2 FQNEAQ. The CDR3 extends over 15 amino acids. V was clipped by 4 bases and J by 6 bases, with 18 bases between them. In DNA, the CDR3 is TGTGCCAGCAGCTCCCATGGGGGTGGGAATGCTGAAGCTTTCTTT. This encodes CASSSHGGGNAEAFF. Based on the CDR3 plus reference TRBV7-8 and TRBJ1-1, the full variable domain is GAGVSQSPRYKVAKRGQDVALRCDPISGHVSLFWYQQALGQGPEFLTYFQNEAQLDKSGLPSDRFFAERPEGSVSTLKIQRTQQEDSAVYLCASSSHGGGNAEAFFGQGTRLTVV.

V usage is TRBV7-2 and J usage is TRBJ2-4; TRBD1 might be the D (6 bases). This CDR3 region has 15 residues. Germline assignment: CDR1 SGHTA and CDR2 FQGNSA. V dropped 1 base and J dropped 5 bases, with 12 bases sitting between them. This CDR3 reads CASSLVSGVENIQYF. The CDR3 nucleotides read TGTGCCAGCAGCTTAGTTTCAGGGGTGGAAAACATTCAGTACTTC. Full variable domain (remainder filled in from reference TRBV7-2 and TRBJ2-4): GAGVSQSPSNKVTEKGKDVELRCDPISGHTALYWYRQSLGQGLEFLIYFQGNSAPDKSGLPSDRFSAERTGGSVSTLTIQRTQQEDSAVYLCASSLVSGVENIQYFGAGTRLSVL.

The chain carries TRBV5-6 and TRBJ1-4; TRBD1 might be the D (5 bases). In germline, CDR1 is SGHDT, CDR2 YYEEEE. V shed 1 base and J shed 4 bases, with 11 bases lying between them. CDR3 size: 15 residues. The CDR3 DNA sequence: TGTGCCAGCAGCTTGATTCGGGGGAATAATGAAAAACTGTTTTTT. Translated, it gives CASSLIRGNNEKLFF.

The chain recombines TRBV5-1 with TRBJ1-2; 7 nucleotides match TRBD1. Germline lookup yields CDR1 SGHRS and CDR2 YFSETQ. The CDR3 has 18 amino acids. V lost 4 bases to trimming and J lost 5 bases; unmatched junction nucleotides: 20. CDR3 region: CASSRFSVLRDRPYGYTF. CDR3 nucleotide sequence: TGCGCCAGCAGCAGATTCTCCGTACTAAGGGACAGACCATATGGCTACACCTTC.